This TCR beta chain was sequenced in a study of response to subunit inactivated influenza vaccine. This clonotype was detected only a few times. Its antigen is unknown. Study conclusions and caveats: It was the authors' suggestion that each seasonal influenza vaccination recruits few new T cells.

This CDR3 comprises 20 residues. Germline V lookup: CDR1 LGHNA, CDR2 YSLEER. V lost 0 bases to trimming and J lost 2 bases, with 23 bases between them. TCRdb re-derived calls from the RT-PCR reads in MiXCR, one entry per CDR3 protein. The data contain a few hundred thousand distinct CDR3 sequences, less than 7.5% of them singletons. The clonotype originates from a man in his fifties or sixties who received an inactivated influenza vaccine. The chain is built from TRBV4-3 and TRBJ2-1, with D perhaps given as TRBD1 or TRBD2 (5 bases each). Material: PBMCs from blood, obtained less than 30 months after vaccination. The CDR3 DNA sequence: TGCGCCAGCAGCCAAGAAAGATGGCTTTTAGGGGACCAACCCTACAATGAGCAGTTCTTC. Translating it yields CASSQERWLLGDQPYNEQFF.